One and the same sample provided the 20 T cell receptor beta chains below, sequenced in a study of cytomegalovirus exposure and HLA in healthy donors. Primers: 60 Vbeta forward and 13 Jbeta reverse. TCRdb's table, derived via immunoSEQ multiplex PCR, lists solely in-frame clones and lacks some. The sample totals approximately 120,000 clones. Input material: PBMCs. The receptor set was obtained from a man aged 25 to 40 in good health and CMV-seronegative.

CDR3 residues: CASILGVSGPYEQYF. In DNA, the CDR3 is TGTGCCAGCATTCTGGGAGTTAGCGGTCCCTACGAGCAGTACTTC. The V call is TRBV6-1, the J call TRBJ2-7; a possible D gene is TRBD2 (6 bases). V lost 7 bases to trimming and J lost 2 bases, with 18 bases between them. CDR3 length: 15 residues. From germline, CDR1 is MNHNS and CDR2 SASEGT.

This rearrangement joins TRBV7-6 to TRBJ2-7; TRBD2 agrees at 14 bases. The CDR3 runs to 16 residues. Unmatched junction bases numbered 8, after V lost 5 bases and J lost 5 bases. Germline CDR1 is SGHVS and CDR2 is FNYEAQ. The CDR3 loop is CASSRTGLAGDNEQYF. The CDR3 DNA reads as TGTGCCAGCAGCCGGACGGGACTAGCGGGAGATAACGAGCAGTACTTC.

V usage is TRBV7-9 and J usage is TRBJ2-1; 11 bases fit TRBD2. Trimming took 2 bases from V and 5 from J; bases not matched to a gene: 2. The CDR3 totals 15 residues. Germline V gene sequence: CDR1 SEHNR, CDR2 FQNEAQ (reference sequence). CDR3 residues: CASSLRLAGNNEQFF. The CDR3 DNA reads TGTGCCAGCAGCTTAAGACTAGCGGGGAACAATGAGCAGTTCTTC.

The chain carries TRBV2 and TRBJ2-2, with 9 bases lining up with TRBD1. The V segment lost 6 bases and the J segment 1 base; nucleotides outside the gene matches: 3. The CDR3 runs 15 residues. Germline V gene data show CDR1 as SNHLY and CDR2 as FYNNEI. The CDR3 loop is CASRRDRVNTGELFF. The CDR3 DNA reads TGTGCCAGCAGGAGGGACAGGGTGAACACCGGGGAGCTGTTTTTT.

The gene calls are TRBV27 and TRBJ2-2; possibly TRBD2 for D (7 bases). The CDR3 contains 16 residues. Germline assignment: CDR1 MNHEY and CDR2 SMNVEV (reference sequence). Trimming stripped 0 bases from V and 6 bases from J, with 14 bases between. CDR3 residues: CASSLSRGRIAGELFF. CDR3 DNA sequence: TGTGCCAGCAGTTTATCGCGGGGGCGCATTGCCGGGGAGCTGTTTTTT.

J is TRBJ1-5 and V is TRBV19; D unresolved. Trimming cost V 0 bases and J 7 bases, with 13 bases left between them. CDR1 and CDR2 (germline): LNHDA, SQIVND (reference sequence). There are 15 residues in the CDR3. The CDR3 DNA sequence: TGTGCCAGTAGTATAGATCTGCGGGGAAGGCAGCCCCAGCATTTT. The encoded protein is CASSIDLRGRQPQHF.

This sequence joins TRBV6-6 and TRBJ2-5, with 11 bases that match TRBD2. The tail of the sequence fits TRBJ2-7 better, so the J call may be wrong. The CDR3 has 15 residues. Germline CDR1 is MNHNY and CDR2 is SVGAGI (reference sequence). CDR3 sequence (DNA): TGTGCCACCGCGGGACTAGCGGAAGGCTCCTACGAGCAGTACTTC. Its translation is CATAGLAEGSYEQYF.

The rearrangement links TRBV10-3 to TRBJ2-1, with TRBD2 matching over 14 bases. The CDR3 runs 17 residues. V was pared by 6 bases and J by 5 bases, with 9 bases of the junction left unmatched. Germline V gene lookup returns CDR1 ENHRY and CDR2 SYGVKD. CDR3 nucleotide sequence: TGTGCCATCAGGGGGGGTCCGGGACTAGCGGGGGACAATGAGCAGTTCTTC. It specifies CAIRGGPGLAGDNEQFF.

This chain connects TRBV7-2 to TRBJ1-1, with 7 bases fitting TRBD1. V trimming: 3 bases; J trimming: 4 bases; junction bases outside the gene matches: 8. This CDR3 region has 15 residues. The V gene's germline CDR1 is SGHTA and CDR2 FQGNSA. The CDR3 DNA sequence: TGTGCCAGCAGCTTCCCCACAGGGGTGGGCACTGAAGCTTTCTTT. Translated: CASSFPTGVGTEAFF.

The rearrangement links TRBV4-3 to TRBJ2-2; the D gene is possibly TRBD1 (5 bases). From germline, CDR1 is LGHNA and CDR2 YSLEER. Trimming took 0 bases from V and 6 from J, leaving 5 bases between them. The CDR3 is 13 residues long. The CDR3 DNA sequence: TGCGCCAGCAGCCAAGACAGGGCCGGGGAGCTGTTTTTT. Translating it yields CASSQDRAGELFF.

The gene calls are TRBV7-2 and TRBJ1-3; D gene unclear. Looked up from germline, CDR1 is SGHTA and CDR2 is FQGNSA. The CDR3 is 16 amino acids. Trimming took 0 bases from V and 3 from J, leaving 12 bases between them. This chain's CDR3 is CASSLAGGSGGNTIYF. In nucleotides, the CDR3 is TGTGCCAGCAGCTTAGCTGGAGGGTCGGGTGGAAACACCATATATTTT.

CDR3 amino acids: CASSTRQGNNEQYF. CDR3 coding DNA: TGCGCCAGCAGCACCAGACAGGGAAACAACGAGCAGTACTTC. The chain combines TRBV5-1 with TRBJ2-7; 7 bases fit TRBD1. This CDR3 comprises 14 residues. V shed 4 bases and J 5 bases; nucleotides not matched to a gene: 9. CDR1 and CDR2 (germline): SGHRS, YFSETQ.

The chain carries TRBV28 and TRBJ1-1; 7 nucleotides align to TRBD1. Losses at the gene ends were 6 bases for V and 11 bases for J; bases not matched to a gene: 6. Germline V CDR1 and CDR2: MDHEN, SYDVKM. CDR3 length: 11 amino acids. The CDR3 sequence: CASRRQGDAFF. The CDR3 DNA follows: TGTGCCAGCAGACGACAGGGTGACGCTTTCTTT.

The chain recombines TRBV28 with TRBJ1-2; tentative D call: TRBD1 (5 bases). The germline V gene encodes CDR1 MDHEN and CDR2 SYDVKM. Trimming pared 3 bases from V and 5 bases from J, leaving 7 bases between. This CDR3 contains 12 residues. CDR3 region: CASSFGGYGYTF. CDR3 in DNA: TGTGCCAGCAGTTTTGGGGGGTATGGCTACACCTTC.

V is TRBV11-2 and J is TRBJ2-1; 7 bases fit TRBD2. The CDR3 runs 16 residues. V lost 2 bases to trimming and J lost 4 bases; unmatched junction nucleotides: 8. Germline values: CDR1 SGHAT, CDR2 FQNNGV. The chain's CDR3 is CASSLTRESGYNEQFF. In nucleotides, the CDR3 is TGTGCCAGCAGCTTAACGCGGGAGTCAGGATACAATGAGCAGTTCTTC.

The chain uses TRBV6-1 and TRBJ2-3; 9 nucleotides match TRBD2. The CDR3 has 15 residues. Germline lookup yields CDR1 MNHNS and CDR2 SASEGT. The V segment lost 10 bases and the J segment 1 base; nucleotides outside the gene matches: 9. CDR3 loop: CATRRAGGRTDTQYF. In DNA, the CDR3 is TGTGCCACTCGGCGGGCGGGAGGGCGCACAGATACGCAGTATTTT.

This chain uses TRBV27 with TRBJ1-1; D possibly corresponds to TRBD1 (6 bases). CDR1 and CDR2 (germline): MNHEY, SMNVEV (reference sequence). The CDR3 has 15 residues. The V end lost 6 bases, the J end lost 5 bases, and 19 bases lay between the germline ends. CDR3 region: CASSRRGGGWTEAFF. The CDR3 DNA sequence: TGTGCCAGCAGCCGCCGGGGAGGGGGATGGACTGAAGCTTTCTTT.

V gene TRBV5-6 combines with J gene TRBJ1-2, with 7 bases identical to TRBD1. The CDR3 covers 13 residues. V dropped 2 bases and J dropped 5; count of bases not matched to a gene: 3. Per the germline V gene, CDR1 is SGHDT and CDR2 is YYEEEE. The CDR3 region has the DNA TGTGCCAGCAGCTTAGGGACAGCATATGGCTACACCTTC. This translates into CASSLGTAYGYTF. The whole variable domain, remainder taken from reference TRBV5-6 and TRBJ1-2, is DAGVTQSPTHLIKTRGQQVTLRCSPKSGHDTVSWYQQALGQGPQFIFQYYEEEERQRGNFPDRFSGHQFPNYSSELNVNALLLGDSALYLCASSLGTAYGYTFGSGTRLTVV.

CDR3 nucleotide sequence: TGTGCCAGCAGCACGACAGGGGCAGATACGCAGTATTTT. Amino acids: CASSTTGADTQYF. The chain has TRBV7-3 and TRBJ2-3; 8 bases map to TRBD1. V dropped 5 bases and J dropped 4; count of bases not matched to a gene: 2. Germline loops: CDR1 SGHTA, CDR2 FQGTGA. The CDR3 has 13 residues.

The chain joins TRBV5-1 to TRBJ2-2; 11 nucleotides align to TRBD2. The CDR3 consists of 16 residues. The ends lost 1 base at V and 3 bases at J; junction bases unmatched: 2. Per the germline V gene, CDR1 is SGHRS and CDR2 is YFSETQ. CDR3 residues: CASSLLAGGYTGELFF. In DNA, the CDR3 is TGCGCCAGCAGCTTGTTAGCGGGAGGGTACACCGGGGAGCTGTTTTTT.